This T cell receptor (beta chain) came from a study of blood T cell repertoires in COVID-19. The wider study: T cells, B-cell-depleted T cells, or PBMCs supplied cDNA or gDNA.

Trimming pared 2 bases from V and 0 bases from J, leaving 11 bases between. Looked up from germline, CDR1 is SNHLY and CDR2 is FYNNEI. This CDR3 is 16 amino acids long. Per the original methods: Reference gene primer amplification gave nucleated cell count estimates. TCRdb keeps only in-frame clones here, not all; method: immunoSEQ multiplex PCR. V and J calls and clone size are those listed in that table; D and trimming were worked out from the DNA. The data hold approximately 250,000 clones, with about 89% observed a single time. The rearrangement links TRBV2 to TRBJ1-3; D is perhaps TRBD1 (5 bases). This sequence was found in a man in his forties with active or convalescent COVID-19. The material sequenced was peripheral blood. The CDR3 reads CASSESGRDSGNTIYF. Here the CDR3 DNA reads TGTGCCAGCAGTGAATCCGGCAGGGACTCTGGAAACACCATATATTTT.